This T cell receptor beta chain was observed in a study of shared clonotypes between healthy human individuals (dated by TCRdb to the early 2020s). Notes on the research overall: A couple of women and a few men aged 18 to 49 years were included in the cohort. Per donor, three plates each were used for CD4 naive and CD4 memory, two for CD8 naive, and one for CD8 memory. To estimate repertoire size and how much clonotypes are shared between individuals, the study performed deep sequencing of blood TCR repertoires from five healthy adults. To increase sequencing depth and limit assay-specific biases, TCR repertoire library preparation and sequencing were carried out by different laboratories using diverse techniques. Between about 0.94 and 8.9 billion PBMCs per donor were obtained by leukapheresis.

On the study overall, not on this receptor specifically: Sampling was limited to blood, and TCR repertoires in tissue likely differ from TCR repertoires in blood. The small number of donors limited the genetic and exposure-history diversity represented. Rarefaction of sorted-subset datasets indicated incomplete sequencing despite the large sequencing depth. Based on pairwise subsampling, the degree of clonotype sharing among donors was expected to be affected by sequencing depth. Higher generation probabilities were observed for clonotypes shared by all four sorted-subset donors than for non-shared clonotypes. Across a handful of donors, roughly 5.4% of naive CD4, more than 3% of naive CD8, 2.3% of memory CD4, and roughly 0.41% of memory CD8 clonotypes were shared. Estimated clonotype richness was generally larger for naive than for memory subsets.

A word on this clone: The specificity of this receptor is unknown. Per-base quality was not reported, and no clone a single base away is much larger than it.

Healthy HIV-negative adults with no recently reported acute infections or vaccinations were included as donors. Every donor was a Caucasian adult residing in Nashville, Tennessee, USA. CD4+ T cells were enriched by magnetic negative selection; naive cells were then positively selected on CD45RA, and the negative fraction formed the memory subset. After blood collection by leukapheresis, PBMCs were isolated using Ficoll-Histopaque density gradient centrifugation and then cryopreserved in the vapor phase of liquid nitrogen. Purity and quantity of every magnetically sorted T cell population were checked by analytical flow cytometry. From each sorted fraction, genomic DNA was isolated and quantified by UV absorbance on a Nanodrop 2000c. V ends up 4 bases short and J 8 bases short, with an unmatched junction base count of 10. CDR3 length: 14 amino acids, cysteine to phenylalanine. The DNA shown is the 42-base CDR3, in frame from base 1. In the germline V gene, CDR1 corresponds to SGHRS and CDR2 to YFSETQ.

TCR CDR3 regions were amplified from genomic DNA by multiplex PCR using the deep immunoSEQ assay. For each cell subset, the extracted genomic DNA was distributed evenly across all wells of several immunoSEQ 96-well plates, and each plate served as one replicate. For sorted subsets, approximately 190 ng genomic DNA, equal to 30,000 to 35,000 T cell genomes, was loaded into each replicate PCR. Purified libraries were measured with a Qubit 3.0 fluorometer, size-checked on a Bioanalyzer 2100, and measured again with the KAPA Library Quantification kit. Each immunoSEQ 96-well plate was sequenced on its own single-read 150-cycle Illumina NextSeq 550 flow cell. Per the authors' processing: Because the immunoSEQ output included only junctional sequences and no quality scores, the filtering could not be the same as the filtering used for full-length reads. Sequences were annotated with PyIR, a Python wrapper for IgBLAST v1.9, using IMGT germline references to assign V/J genes and CDR3. Reads were removed for weak V/J assignments (E-value above 1e-6), missing CDR3, stop codons, out-of-frame junctions, or ambiguous translated residues. A V3J clonotype was defined by an identical inferred V gene, J gene, and CDR3 amino acid sequence. Percentage overlap between repertoires was calculated by dividing the number of shared unique clonotypes by the size of the smaller repertoire. Richness of each repertoire was evaluated using RTK rarefaction, the Chao1 estimator, and Recon v2.1 estimates of unobserved clonotypes. Generation probabilities were computed with OLGA for all TCRbeta clonotypes obtained by the gDNA method from a handful of donors. The source is immuneACCESS, and TCRdb retained only in-frame sequences with V and J called. Part of the clones is not carried over; for the studies checked, unresolved V genes explain less than half of this, and the remainder is unexplained. Clone size and the V and J calls come from that table; the DNA yielded D and trimming. The sample table contains around 1.1 million clones; only one count was recorded for 70% to 80% of them. The ten largest clones take up over 0.8% of the sample.

The sample taken for sequencing was memory CD4+ T cells from PBMCs. The cell subset or site label of this sample denotes: CD45RA-negative fraction. The V gene is TRBV5-1 and the J gene is TRBJ1-2, with 8 bases matching TRBD1. The source of this sequence is a young man in good health. Some clones in this sample may be carry-over from other donors' samples. The CDR3 loop reads CASSRVTGEDGYTF. Read as DNA, the sequence is TGCGCCAGCAGCAGGGTGACAGGGGAGGACGGCTACACCTTC.